Shown below are 16 T cell receptor beta chains from a single sample sequenced in a study of blood T cell repertoires in COVID-19. The data were produced by immunoSEQ multiplex PCR, yet TCRdb's version contains in-frame clones alone and is incomplete. The sample records about 210,000 clones, almost 85% being singletons. Source material: peripheral blood. The receptors derive from a middle-aged woman with acute or convalescent COVID-19.

This chain connects TRBV5-1 to TRBJ1-2; D unclear. Germline lookup yields CDR1 SGHRS and CDR2 YFSETQ. Trimming cost V 2 bases and J 3 bases, with 8 bases left between them. The CDR3 is 13 residues long. The CDR3 reads CASSLSPDYGYTF. The DNA for the CDR3 is TGCGCCAGCAGCTTATCGCCGGACTATGGCTACACCTTC. Using reference TRBV5-1 and TRBJ1-2 for the parts outside the CDR3, the full variable domain is KAGVTQTPRYLIKTRGQQVTLSCSPISGHRSVSWYQQTPGQGLQFLFEYFSETQRNKGNFPGRFSGRQFSNSRSEMNVSTLELGDSALYLCASSLSPDYGYTFGSGTRLTVV.

Only one count was recorded for this clone. V and J are TRBV11-2 and TRBJ1-6; 8 bases align to TRBD1. CDR3 length equals 15 residues. The V and J ends lost 2 bases and 10 bases, in that order; junction bases with no gene match: 7. Germline V gives CDR1 SGHAT, CDR2 FQNNGV. The CDR3 protein is CASSLLGQGSSPLHF. In nucleotides, the CDR3 is TGTGCCAGCAGCTTACTTGGACAGGGATCCTCACCCCTCCACTTT.

The chain couples TRBV10-2 to TRBJ2-7, with 8 bases lining up with TRBD2. The CDR3 runs 14 residues. With V trimmed by 6 bases and J by 2 bases, 6 bases remained unmatched. Germline-derived CDR1 and CDR2 are WSHSY and SAAADI. The CDR3 sequence is CASRTGTRAYEQYF. The DNA for the CDR3 is TGCGCCAGCAGGACCGGGACTAGAGCCTACGAGCAGTACTTC.

The chain combines TRBV19 with TRBJ2-4; possibly TRBD1 for D (7 bases). Looked up from germline, CDR1 is LNHDA and CDR2 is SQIVND (reference sequence). Trimming shortened V by 6 bases and J by 0 bases, and 15 bases separated the two germline ends. CDR3 length equals 16 residues. The CDR3 protein is CASSRQGGTAKNIQYF. The CDR3 nucleotides read TGTGCCAGTAGCCGACAGGGAGGAACAGCCAAAAACATTCAGTACTTC.

The chain has TRBV27 and TRBJ2-3; TRBD2 is a possible D gene (7 bases). Per germline, CDR1 MNHEY and CDR2 SMNVEV (reference sequence). This CDR3 is 14 amino acids long. The V end lost 8 bases, the J end lost 1 base, and 13 bases lay between the germline ends. The CDR3 sequence is CASGRGGRTDTQYF. The CDR3 DNA follows: TGTGCCAGCGGAAGGGGGGGACGCACAGATACGCAGTATTTT.

V gene TRBV3-1 (or the pseudogene TRBV3-2) combines with J gene TRBJ1-2, with D possibly matching TRBD1 (5 bases). CDR3 size: 17 residues. Between the trimmed V and J ends, which lost 0 bases and 4 bases, there was a span of 18 bases. Per germline, CDR1 LGHDT and CDR2 YNNKEL (reference sequence). Here the CDR3 DNA reads TGTGCCAGCAGCCAAGATCCGGGACGGGGGTCCAGCTATGGCTACACCTTC. Its protein product is CASSQDPGRGSSYGYTF.

This rearrangement joins TRBV5-6 to TRBJ1-1, with 9 bases fitting TRBD1. V gave up 4 bases and J gave up 1 base; unmatched junction bases: 11. Germline V lookup: CDR1 SGHDT, CDR2 YYEEEE. The CDR3 covers 17 residues. CDR3 nucleotide sequence: TGTGCCAGCAGCATATCATACAGGGGGCTCTCGAACACTGAAGCTTTCTTT. This translates into CASSISYRGLSNTEAFF.

This chain joins TRBV4-1 and TRBJ1-1; maybe TRBD1 (5 bases). This CDR3 has 13 amino acids. The germline V and J ends were trimmed by 6 bases and 0 bases, with 8 bases remaining between them. The germline V gene encodes CDR1 MGHRA and CDR2 YSYEKL. The CDR3 protein is CASRGPMNTEAFF. The CDR3 DNA sequence: TGCGCCAGCAGGGGGCCGATGAACACTGAAGCTTTCTTT.

This clone was detected only once. Mismatch with germline at one junction end may stem from a read error. The rearrangement uses TRBV12-3 or TRBV12-4 and TRBJ2-5; TRBD1 agrees at 8 bases. This CDR3 is built from 12 residues. CDR3 in amino acids: CASSMGQAPMNF. CDR3 bases: TGTGCCAGCAGTATGGGACAGGCTCCCATGAACTTC.

The chain links TRBV10-3 to TRBJ2-2; 7 bases are shared with TRBD2. This CDR3 has 16 residues. The germline CDR1 and CDR2 sequences are ENHRY and SYGVKD. V was clipped by 4 bases and J by 0 bases; unmatched bases: 5. CDR3 protein: CAISVTSTANTGELFF. The CDR3 DNA sequence: TGTGCCATCAGTGTGACTAGCACAGCGAACACCGGGGAGCTGTTTTTT.

The rearrangement links TRBV6-5 to TRBJ2-7, with 7 nucleotides matching TRBD1. V shed 5 bases and J 0 bases; nucleotides not matched to a gene: 7. CDR3 length: 15 amino acids. Germline V lookup: CDR1 MNHEY, CDR2 SVGAGI. The CDR3 DNA reads as TGTGCCAGCAGTCCAGGGGGTCCGCCCTCCTACGAGCAGTACTTC. This translates into CASSPGGPPSYEQYF.

This rearrangement joins TRBV11-2 to TRBJ1-2; the D gene is possibly TRBD1 (5 bases). The CDR3 is 13 amino acids. V was shortened by 7 bases and J by 4 bases, with 13 bases between the two germline ends. Germline V lookup: CDR1 SGHAT, CDR2 FQNNGV. CDR3 protein: CASTLGGSYGYTF. CDR3 nucleotide sequence: TGTGCCAGCACCTTGGGGGGGTCCTATGGCTACACCTTC.

This sequence joins TRBV27 and TRBJ2-1; 11 bases line up with TRBD2. The V gene's germline CDR1 is MNHEY and CDR2 SMNVEV (reference sequence). V was clipped by 6 bases and J by 3 bases; unmatched bases: 4. The CDR3 sequence is 15 residues long. CDR3 protein: CASSPTSGIYNEQFF. The CDR3 nucleotides read TGTGCCAGCAGCCCGACTAGCGGGATCTACAATGAGCAGTTCTTC.

The CDR3 DNA follows: TGTGCCAGCTCACCGAACCAGGCTAACTATGGCTACACCTTC. It is translated as CASSPNQANYGYTF. The chain has TRBV18 and TRBJ1-2; D remains unclear. Germline loops: CDR1 KGHSH, CDR2 LQKENI. This CDR3 comprises 14 residues. Trimming took off 3 bases at V and 0 bases at J, with 8 bases between the two ends.

This clone was found once. CDR3 sequence: CATSDSRDRIYEQYF. CDR3 bases: TGTGCCACCAGTGATTCCCGGGACAGAATTTACGAGCAGTACTTC. The chain couples TRBV24-1 to TRBJ2-7, with 7 bases lining up with TRBD1. V lost 2 bases, J lost 4 bases, and 7 bases stayed unmatched. CDR1 is KGHDR and CDR2 is SFDVKD in the germline V gene. This CDR3 contains 15 residues.

The chain recombines TRBV30 with TRBJ2-3; 7 bases agree with TRBD2. Germline CDR1 reads GTSNPN; CDR2 reads SVGIG (reference sequence). The V gene end was trimmed by 2 bases and the J gene end by 3 bases; junction bases not matched to a gene: 5. This CDR3 region has 14 residues. Here the CDR3 reads CAWSSGGATDTQYF. In DNA form, the CDR3 reads TGTGCCTGGAGTTCGGGGGGAGCGACAGATACGCAGTATTTT.